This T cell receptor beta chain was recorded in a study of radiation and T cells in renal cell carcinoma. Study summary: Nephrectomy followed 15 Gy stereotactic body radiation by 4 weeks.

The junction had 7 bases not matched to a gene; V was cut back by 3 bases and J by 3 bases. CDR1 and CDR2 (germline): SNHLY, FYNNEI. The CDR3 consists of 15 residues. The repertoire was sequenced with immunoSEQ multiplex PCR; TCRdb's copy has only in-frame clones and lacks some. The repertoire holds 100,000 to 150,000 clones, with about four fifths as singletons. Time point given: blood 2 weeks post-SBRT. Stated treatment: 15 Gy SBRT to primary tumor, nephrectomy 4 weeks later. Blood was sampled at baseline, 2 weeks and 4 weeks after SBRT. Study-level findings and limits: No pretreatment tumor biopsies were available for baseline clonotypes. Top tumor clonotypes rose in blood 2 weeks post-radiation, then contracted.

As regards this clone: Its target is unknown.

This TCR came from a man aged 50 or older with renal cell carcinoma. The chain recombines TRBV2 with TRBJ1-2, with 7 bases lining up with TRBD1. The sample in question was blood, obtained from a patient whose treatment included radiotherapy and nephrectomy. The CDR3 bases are TGTGCCAGCAGTGAGGGGCAGGGGGTTTACTATGGCTACACCTTC. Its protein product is CASSEGQGVYYGYTF.